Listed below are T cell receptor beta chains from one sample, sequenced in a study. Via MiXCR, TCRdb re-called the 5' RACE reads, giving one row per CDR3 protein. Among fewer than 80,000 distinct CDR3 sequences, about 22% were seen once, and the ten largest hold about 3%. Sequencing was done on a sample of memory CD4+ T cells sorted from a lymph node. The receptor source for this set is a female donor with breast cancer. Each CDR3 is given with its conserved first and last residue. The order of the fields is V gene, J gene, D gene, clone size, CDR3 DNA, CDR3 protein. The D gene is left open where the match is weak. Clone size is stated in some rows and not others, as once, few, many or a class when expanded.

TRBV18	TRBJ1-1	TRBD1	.	TGTGCCAGCTCACCAAGGGGACAGGGTTCGAGCACTGAAGCTTTCTTC	CASSPRGQGSSTEAFF
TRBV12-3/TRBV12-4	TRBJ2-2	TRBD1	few	TGTGCCAGCAGGGACAGGGGTAACACCGGGGAGCTGTTTTTT	CASRDRGNTGELFF
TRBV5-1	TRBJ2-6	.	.	TGCGCCAGCAGCGGGGGGTCGTGGGGCGTCAACTCTGGGGCCAACGTCCTGACTTTC	CASSGGSWGVNSGANVLTF
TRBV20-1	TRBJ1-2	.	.	TGCAGTGCTAGATTGTCACAGGGCTATGGCTACACCTTC	CSARLSQGYGYTF
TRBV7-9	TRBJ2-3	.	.	TGTGCCAGCAGCTTAAATCGCGGGGGCACAGATACGCAGTATTTT	CASSLNRGGTDTQYF
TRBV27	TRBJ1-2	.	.	TGTGCCAGCAGTCTCGGGACCGAACACTATGGCTACACCTTC	CASSLGTEHYGYTF
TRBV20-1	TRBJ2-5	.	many	TGCAGTGCTAGGGGCCAGGGTGGCGAGACCCAGTACTTC	CSARGQGGETQYF
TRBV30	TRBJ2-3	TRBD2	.	TGTGCCTGGAGTTGGGGAGGGGCAGATACGCAGTATTTT	CAWSWGGADTQYF
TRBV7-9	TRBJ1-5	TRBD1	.	TGTGCCAGCAGCTTGGGGACAGGGGACAATCAGCCCCAGCATTTT	CASSLGTGDNQPQHF
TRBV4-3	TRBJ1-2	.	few	TGCGCCAGCAGCCAAGATTGGGGCAGATTCTATGGCTACACCTTC	CASSQDWGRFYGYTF
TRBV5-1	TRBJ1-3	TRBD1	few	TGCGCCAGCAGCATTGGGACAGAGTTCTCTAAGTCTGGAAACACCATATATTTT	CASSIGTEFSKSGNTIYF
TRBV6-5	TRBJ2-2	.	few	TGTGCCACCGCACCCGTGATCGCGTACACCGGGGAGCTGTTTTTT	CATAPVIAYTGELFF
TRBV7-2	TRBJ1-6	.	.	TGTGCCAGCAGCTTAGACCACAGGGTTTCACCCCTCCACTTT	CASSLDHRVSPLHF
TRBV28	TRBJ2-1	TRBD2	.	TGTGCCAGCAGTCCCCGTGGGCTAGCGGGAGCCAATGGGCAGTTCTTC	CASSPRGLAGANGQFF
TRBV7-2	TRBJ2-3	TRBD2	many	TGTGCCAGCAGCTTTAGCGGGAGTCCCACAGATACGCAGTATTTT	CASSFSGSPTDTQYF
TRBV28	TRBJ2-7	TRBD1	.	TGTGCCAGCAGTGTGGAGACAGGGGTCGAGCAGTACTTC	CASSVETGVEQYF
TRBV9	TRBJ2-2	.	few	TGTGCCAGCAGCGCGTACACCGGGGAGCTGTTTTTT	CASSAYTGELFF
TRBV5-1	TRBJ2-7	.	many	TGCGCCAGCAGCCCTCGGACGGAGTCCTACGAGCAGTACTTC	CASSPRTESYEQYF
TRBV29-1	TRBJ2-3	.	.	TGCAGCGTTGTCTCAGCTTATTCCGTCACAGATACGCAGTATTTT	CSVVSAYSVTDTQYF
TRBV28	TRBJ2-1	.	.	TGTGCCAGCAGTTTACCCCCACTAGCTAGTAATGAGCAGTTCTTC	CASSLPPLASNEQFF
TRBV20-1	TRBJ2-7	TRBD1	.	TGCAGTGCGAAGAGACAGGGTACCTACGAGCAGTACTTC	CSAKRQGTYEQYF
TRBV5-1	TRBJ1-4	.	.	TGCGCCAGCAGGGACCAGCCTAATGAAAAACTGTTTTTT	CASRDQPNEKLFF
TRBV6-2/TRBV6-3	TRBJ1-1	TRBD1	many	TGTGCCAGCAGTTTCACAGGGGGTGAAGCTTTCTTT	CASSFTGGEAFF
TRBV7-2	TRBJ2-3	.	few	TGTGCCAGCAGCTTAAACGAAGTAGCAGATACGCAGTATTTT	CASSLNEVADTQYF
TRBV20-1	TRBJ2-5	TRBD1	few	TGCAGTGCATACGCCGGGACAGGACGTGAGACCCAGTACTTC	CSAYAGTGRETQYF
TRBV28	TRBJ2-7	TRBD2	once	TGTGCCGGCAGTTTAACACTAGCGGGAGGACAAACCTACGAGCAGTACTTC	CAGSLTLAGGQTYEQYF
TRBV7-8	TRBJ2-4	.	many	TGTGCCAGCAGCCCGGACAGAGCCCTGCCTCGTGCCAAAAACATTCAGTACTTC	CASSPDRALPRAKNIQYF
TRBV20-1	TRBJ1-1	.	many	TGCAGTGCTCCCTGGGGGAGCGGAAACACTGAAGCTTTCTTT	CSAPWGSGNTEAFF
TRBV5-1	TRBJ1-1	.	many	TGCGCCAGCAGCTTGGTACGGACCACCCAAAACACTGAAGCTTTCTTT	CASSLVRTTQNTEAFF
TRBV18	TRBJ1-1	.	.	TGTGCCAGCTCACCAAGCGGGTTGGAAGCTTTCTTT	CASSPSGLEAFF
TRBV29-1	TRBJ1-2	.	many	TGCAGCGTGGACGGGGTTGGATATGGCTACACCTTC	CSVDGVGYGYTF
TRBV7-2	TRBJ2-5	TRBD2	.	TGTGCCAGCAGCTTAGCTTATGGGACTATTGTGGAGACCCAGTACTTC	CASSLAYGTIVETQYF
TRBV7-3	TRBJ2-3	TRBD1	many	TGTGCCAGCAGCTCGGACAGGTTCACAGATACGCAGTATTTT	CASSSDRFTDTQYF
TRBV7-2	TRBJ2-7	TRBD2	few	TGTGCCAGCAGCCCCCGGACTAGCGGCGCCGTTTACGAGCAGTACTTC	CASSPRTSGAVYEQYF
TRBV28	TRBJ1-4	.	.	TGTGCCAGCAGCTGGGGGGAGGCAGCATATAATGAAAAACTGTTTTTT	CASSWGEAAYNEKLFF
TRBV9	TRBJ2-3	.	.	TGTGCCAGCAGCGTCCTAGCGCAAGCAGATACGCAGTATTTT	CASSVLAQADTQYF
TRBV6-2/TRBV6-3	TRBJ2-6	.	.	TGTGGAACTGCGTCTGGGGCCGACGTCCTGACTTTC	CGTASGADVLTF
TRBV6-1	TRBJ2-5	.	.	TGTGCCAGCAGTGTATCGGGAGTAGCGGCCGCCCAAGAGACCCAGTACTTC	CASSVSGVAAAQETQYF
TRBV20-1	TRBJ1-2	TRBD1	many	TGCAGTGCCGTACAGGGGGCGTTTAACTATGGCTACACCTTC	CSAVQGAFNYGYTF
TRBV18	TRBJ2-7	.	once	TGTGCCAGCTCACCCGGAGGAGCGGATTCCTACGAGCAGTACTTC	CASSPGGADSYEQYF
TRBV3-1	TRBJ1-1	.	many	TGTGCCAGCAGCCAATATATGTCGACTGAAGCTTTCTTT	CASSQYMSTEAFF
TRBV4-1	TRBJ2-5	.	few	TGCGCCAGCAGCCCCAAACTAGTGGAAGAGACCCAGTACTTC	CASSPKLVEETQYF
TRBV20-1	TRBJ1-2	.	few	TGCAGTGCTAGAGATCCAGGTGACAACGGCTACACCTTC	CSARDPGDNGYTF
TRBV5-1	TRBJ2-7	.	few	TGCGCCAGCAGCTTGGAGGGGACCGACGCCTACGAGCAGTACTTC	CASSLEGTDAYEQYF
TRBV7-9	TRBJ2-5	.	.	TGTGCCAGCAGCTCCATACAGGGTGGAGAGACCCAGTACTTC	CASSSIQGGETQYF
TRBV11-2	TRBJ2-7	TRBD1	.	TGTGCCAGCAGCTTAGCGTCCGGGACAGATATCTACGAGCAGTACTTC	CASSLASGTDIYEQYF
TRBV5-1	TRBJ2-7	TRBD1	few	TGCGCCAGCAACGACAGGGTCTCCTACGAGCAGTACTTC	CASNDRVSYEQYF
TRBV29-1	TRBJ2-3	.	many	TGCAGCGTTGTTTTTTACATCGGTCCGGTCTCAGATACGCAGTATTTT	CSVVFYIGPVSDTQYF
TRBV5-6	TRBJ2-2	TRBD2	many	TGTGCCAGCAGCGCCGGACTAGCGGATTACACCGGGGAGCTGTTTTTT	CASSAGLADYTGELFF
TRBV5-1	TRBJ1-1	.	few	TGCGCCAGCAGCCCGTTGGGGGACACTGAAGCTTTCTTT	CASSPLGDTEAFF
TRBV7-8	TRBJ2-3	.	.	TGTGCCAGCAGCTTAGGTAGATCGAGAGATACGCAGTATTTT	CASSLGRSRDTQYF
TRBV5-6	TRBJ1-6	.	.	TGTGCCAGCAGTTTGATGGCAGGAGGCTCACCCCTCCACTTT	CASSLMAGGSPLHF
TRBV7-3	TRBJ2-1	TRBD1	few	TGTGCCAGCAGCGCACGCCGGGACAGCGCCTTCAATGAGCAGTTCTTC	CASSARRDSAFNEQFF
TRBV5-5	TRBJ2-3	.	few	TGTGCCAGCAGCTTCCTGGTACAGGGCACAGATACGCAGTATTTT	CASSFLVQGTDTQYF
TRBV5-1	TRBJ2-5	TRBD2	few	TGCGCCAGCAGCTTTGGCCCTAGCGGAAAAGAGACCCAGTACTTC	CASSFGPSGKETQYF
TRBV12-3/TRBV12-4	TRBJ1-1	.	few	TGTGCCAGCACCCAGGGGCATCAGAACACTGAAGCTTTCTTT	CASTQGHQNTEAFF
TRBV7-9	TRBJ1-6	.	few	TGTGCCAGCAGCTTAATTGCAGGGACCTATAATTCACCCCTCCACTTT	CASSLIAGTYNSPLHF
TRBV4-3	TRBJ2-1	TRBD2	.	TGCGCCAGCAGCCAAGAACTAGCGGGAAAGCAGTTCTTC	CASSQELAGKQFF
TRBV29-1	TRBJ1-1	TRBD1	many	TGCAGCGTAGTGGACAGGGGAGGCGCCGGCACTGAAGCTTTCTTT	CSVVDRGGAGTEAFF